One and the same sample provided the 29 T cell receptor beta chains below, sequenced in a study of blood T cell repertoires in COVID-19. Sequenced by immunoSEQ multiplex PCR; TCRdb stores in-frame clones only, minus some. This sample has some 48,000 clones; about 85% occur once, and the top ten carry 5% to 7%. Sequencing was carried out using peripheral blood. All receptors derive from a woman aged 60 to 75 with acute or convalescent COVID-19.

V is TRBV5-4 and J is TRBJ1-2; tentatively, D is TRBD1 (6 bases). The CDR3 totals 15 residues. Germline lookup yields CDR1 SGHNT and CDR2 YYREEE (reference sequence). Between the trimmed V and J ends, which lost 0 bases and 5 bases, there was a span of 14 bases. CDR3 nucleotides: TGTGCCAGCAGCTTGGAATCGACAGGCCGTTATGGCTACACCTTC. Encoded protein: CASSLESTGRYGYTF.

V is TRBV5-8 and J is TRBJ1-3; 8 bases line up with TRBD1. The CDR3 loop spans 16 amino acids. In germline, CDR1 is SGHTS, CDR2 YDEGEE. The V segment lost 4 bases and the J segment 8 bases; nucleotides outside the gene matches: 14. The CDR3 DNA follows: TGTGCCAGCAGCAAGGGACAGGCGACACTCTCGGACACCATATATTTT. This sequence encodes CASSKGQATLSDTIYF. The variable domain in full, completed from reference TRBV5-8 and TRBJ1-3, reads EAGVTQSPTHLIKTRGQQATLRCSPISGHTSVYWYQQALGLGLQFLLWYDEGEERNRGNFPPRFSGRQFPNYSSELNVNALELEDSALYLCASSKGQATLSDTIYFGEGSWLTVV.

The rearrangement uses TRBV10-3 and TRBJ2-2, with TRBD1 matching 10 bases. J gave up 5 bases and V 6 bases, and 12 bases lay outside the gene matches. The CDR3 sequence is 17 residues long. Germline V gene data show CDR1 as ENHRY and CDR2 as SYGVKD. CDR3 nucleotides: TGTGCCATCAGCCGGAGGCAGGGACAGGGGATTACCGGGGAGCTGTTTTTT. It specifies CAISRRQGQGITGELFF.

J is TRBJ1-3 and V is TRBV2, with 10 positions matching TRBD1. Trimming cost V 4 bases and J 2 bases; bases outside gene matches: 5. Per germline, CDR1 SNHLY and CDR2 FYNNEI. This CDR3 has 16 residues. DNA for the CDR3: TGTGCCAGCAGTGTACCGGGACAGGGGACTGGAAACACCATATATTTT. Its protein is CASSVPGQGTGNTIYF.

The genes are TRBV7-6 and TRBJ2-3, with TRBD2 matching 7 bases. The V segment lost 3 bases and the J segment 0 bases; nucleotides outside the gene matches: 9. Germline V gene lookup returns CDR1 SGHVS and CDR2 FNYEAQ. This CDR3 has 17 amino acids. The CDR3 DNA follows: TGTGCCAGCAGCTTTCGCCCTCTAGCGGCTAGCACAGATACGCAGTATTTT. As protein: CASSFRPLAASTDTQYF.

The chain joins TRBV3-1 (or the pseudogene TRBV3-2) to TRBJ2-3; possibly TRBD1 for D (5 bases). Germline assignment: CDR1 LGHDT and CDR2 YNNKEL (reference sequence). The CDR3 length is 14 residues. V lost 1 base, J lost 2 bases, and 7 bases lay in between. CDR3 in amino acids: CASSQGRATDTQYF. The CDR3 DNA follows: TGTGCCAGCAGCCAAGGCAGGGCCACAGATACGCAGTATTTT.

As concerns this clone: The sample contains more than one DNA sequence encoding this CDR3. V gene TRBV7-2 combines with J gene TRBJ2-7; 12 bases align to TRBD2. V dropped 5 bases and J dropped 7; count of bases not matched to a gene: 6. The CDR3 runs to 14 residues. CDR1 SGHTA and CDR2 FQGNSA come from the germline V gene. CDR3 loop: CASSQLAGGFEQYF. The CDR3 DNA sequence: TGTGCCAGCAGCCAACTAGCGGGAGGATTTGAGCAGTACTTC. The variable domain in full, with the rest retrieved from reference TRBV7-2 and TRBJ2-7, is GAGVSQSPSNKVTEKGKDVELRCDPISGHTALYWYRQSLGQGLEFLIYFQGNSAPDKSGLPSDRFSAERTGGSVSTLTIQRTQQEDSAVYLCASSQLAGGFEQYFGPGTRLTVT.

V usage is TRBV4-3 and J usage is TRBJ2-5; 8 positions agree with TRBD2. J gave up 3 bases and V 1 base, and 1 base lay outside the gene matches. Germline V gene sequence: CDR1 LGHNA, CDR2 YSLEER. The CDR3 has 14 residues. The CDR3, as DNA: TGCGCCAGCAGCCAAGCGGGAGGGGAAGAGACCCAGTACTTC. Encoded protein: CASSQAGGEETQYF.

This sequence joins TRBV19 and TRBJ2-3; 7 nucleotides line up with TRBD1. V shed 4 bases, J shed 4 bases, and the junction held 11 bases outside the gene matches. The CDR3 consists of 16 residues. CDR1 is LNHDA and CDR2 is SQIVND in the germline V gene (reference sequence). The CDR3 region has the DNA TGTGCCAGTAGTACCCTGGGACAGTGGAAAGCAGATACGCAGTATTTT. This gives the protein CASSTLGQWKADTQYF.

The J gene is TRBJ2-5, the V gene TRBV28; TRBD1 is a possible D gene (6 bases). Germline V gene lookup returns CDR1 MDHEN and CDR2 SYDVKM. This CDR3 contains 14 residues. The V end lost 2 bases, the J end lost 3 bases, and 10 bases lay between the germline ends. The chain's CDR3 is CASSLTDREETQYF. The CDR3 DNA reads as TGTGCCAGCAGTTTAACGGACAGAGAAGAGACCCAGTACTTC.

This chain uses TRBV3-1 (or the pseudogene TRBV3-2) with TRBJ2-6; TRBD1 matches at 8 bases. Germline CDR1 LGHDT, CDR2 YNNKEL (reference sequence). CDR3 size: 17 residues. J was trimmed by 0 bases and V by 4 bases; bases with no gene match: 5. The CDR3 protein is CASSRGQGSSGANVLTF. CDR3 sequence (DNA): TGTGCCAGCAGCCGAGGACAGGGAAGCTCTGGGGCCAACGTCCTGACTTTC.

This rearrangement joins TRBV6-5 to TRBJ2-3; the D gene is possibly TRBD2 (7 bases). The germline V gene encodes CDR1 MNHEY and CDR2 SVGAGI. There are 14 residues in the CDR3. Here the CDR3 reads CAGGGRLSTDTQYF. The CDR3 DNA reads TGTGCTGGGGGGGGGCGACTGAGCACAGATACGCAGTATTTT.

The chain joins TRBV6-5 to TRBJ1-6; 9 bases map to TRBD1. The CDR3 length is 14 residues. CDR1 is MNHEY and CDR2 is SVGAGI in the germline V gene. With V trimmed by 11 bases and J by 7 bases, 9 bases remained unmatched. CDR3 nucleotide sequence: TGTGCCGCGGAAGGACAGGGGATAAATTCACCCCTCCACTTT. It encodes CAAEGQGINSPLHF.

V and J are TRBV18 and TRBJ2-6; D might be TRBD1 (5 bases). This CDR3 is 19 amino acids long. The germline V gene encodes CDR1 KGHSH and CDR2 LQKENI. V dropped 3 bases and J dropped 2 bases, with 20 bases sitting between them. CDR3 in amino acids: CASSPPEQAGFTGANVLTF. The CDR3 DNA is TGTGCCAGCTCACCTCCTGAACAGGCTGGGTTTACTGGGGCCAACGTCCTGACTTTC.

This clone was detected only once. The V and J genes are TRBV5-1 and TRBJ2-1; TRBD2 agrees at 10 bases. The J segment lost 10 bases and the V segment lost 4 bases, leaving 8 bases of the junction unmatched. Per the germline V gene, CDR1 is SGHRS and CDR2 is YFSETQ. The CDR3 runs to 14 residues. CDR3 sequence: CASSPGLAMAEQFF. The CDR3 DNA sequence: TGCGCCAGCAGCCCGGGACTAGCGATGGCCGAGCAGTTCTTC.

This clone was observed once. The rearrangement uses TRBV15 and TRBJ2-5, with TRBD2 identical over 7 bases. V trimming: 1 base; J trimming: 4 bases; junction bases outside the gene matches: 6. The germline CDR1 and CDR2 sequences are LNHNV and YYDKDF (reference sequence). The CDR3 runs 15 residues. CDR3 nucleotide sequence: TGTGCCACCAGCAGAGGGGCTGGGGGGGTAGAGACCCAGTACTTC. Translation gives CATSRGAGGVETQYF.

The genes are TRBV7-9 and TRBJ1-5; D call uncertain. V shed 1 base and J shed 5 bases, with 6 bases lying between them. The CDR3 contains 13 residues. Germline V gene lookup returns CDR1 SEHNR and CDR2 FQNEAQ (reference sequence). The CDR3: CASSLEAYQPQHF. The CDR3 coding sequence is TGTGCCAGCAGCTTAGAAGCGTATCAGCCCCAGCATTTT.

The chain uses TRBV21-1 and TRBJ1-4. TRBV21-1 is a recognized pseudogene. This CDR3 has 17 amino acids. The CDR3 bases are TGTGCCAGCAGCAAATGTGTAGTCCGTATATGCGGTGAAAAACTGTTTTTT. Protein: CASSKCVVRICGEKLFF.

The rearrangement uses TRBV5-5 and TRBJ1-5; 11 nucleotides match TRBD1. Germline-derived CDR1 and CDR2 are SGHKS and YYEKEE (reference sequence). With V trimmed by 6 bases and J by 7 bases, 6 bases remained unmatched. The CDR3 covers 14 residues. CDR3 protein: CASTQGQGAQPQHF. The CDR3 bases are TGTGCCAGCACCCAAGGACAGGGGGCACAGCCCCAGCATTTT.

The chain combines TRBV10-3 with TRBJ1-1; tentatively, D is TRBD1 (6 bases). V lost 6 bases and J lost 4, with 15 bases in between. This CDR3 is built from 14 residues. CDR1 and CDR2 (germline): ENHRY, SYGVKD. The DNA of the CDR3 is TGTGCCATCAGCTCAGGGGTTCAAGGCACTGAAGCTTTCTTT. This sequence encodes CAISSGVQGTEAFF.

This chain links TRBV4-2 with TRBJ2-1; possibly TRBD2 for D (5 bases). Germline V CDR1 and CDR2: LGHNA, YNFKEQ. CDR3 length: 15 amino acids. The V gene lost 1 base and the J gene lost 5 bases, with 12 bases spanning the gap. The CDR3 sequence: CASSQGLATDNEQFF. The CDR3 bases are TGTGCCAGCAGCCAAGGCCTAGCAACAGACAATGAGCAGTTCTTC.

The rearrangement joins TRBV5-1 to TRBJ1-1; D is perhaps TRBD1 (6 bases). Trimming removed 4 bases at V and 1 base at J, with 14 bases between. CDR3 size: 15 residues. The germline CDR1 and CDR2 sequences are SGHRS and YFSETQ. In DNA, the CDR3 is TGCGCCAGCAGCAGTATTGGGGGGGCGAACACTGAAGCTTTCTTT. As protein: CASSSIGGANTEAFF. Filled out from reference TRBV5-1 and TRBJ1-1, the complete variable domain reads KAGVTQTPRYLIKTRGQQVTLSCSPISGHRSVSWYQQTPGQGLQFLFEYFSETQRNKGNFPGRFSGRQFSNSRSEMNVSTLELGDSALYLCASSSIGGANTEAFFGQGTRLTVV.

Only one count was recorded for this clone. The chain carries TRBV18 and TRBJ1-3; 7 positions agree with TRBD1. The CDR3 contains 13 residues. CDR1 and CDR2 from the germline V gene are KGHSH and LQKENI. Losses at the gene ends were 4 bases for V and 8 bases for J; bases not matched to a gene: 5. DNA for the CDR3: TGTGCCAGCTCACTCGACAGGGAGGACACCATATATTTT. It encodes CASSLDREDTIYF.

The genes are TRBV4-1 and TRBJ1-2; tentatively, D is TRBD1 (5 bases). In germline, CDR1 is MGHRA, CDR2 YSYEKL. The V and J ends lost 0 bases and 0 bases respectively, with 11 bases between them. This CDR3 has 16 amino acids. In DNA, the CDR3 is TGCGCCAGCAGCCAAGATGTACAGGTGTCTAACTATGGCTACACCTTC. This codes for CASSQDVQVSNYGYTF.

This clone is a singleton in its sample. J is TRBJ1-1 and V is TRBV30, with D perhaps TRBD1 (5 bases). Germline CDR1 and CDR2: GTSNPN and SVGIG (reference sequence). The CDR3 extends over 13 amino acids. V lost 3 bases, J lost 7 bases, and 15 bases lay in between. The CDR3 coding sequence is TGTGCCTGGAGCCAACCTGGGGCGAATGAAGCTTTCTTT. Protein sequence: CAWSQPGANEAFF.

The rearrangement uses TRBV24-1 and TRBJ2-3, with 9 bases aligning to TRBD1. Losses at the gene ends were 12 bases for V and 0 bases for J; bases not matched to a gene: 18. Germline CDR1 KGHDR, CDR2 SFDVKD. The CDR3 is made up of 18 amino acids. The CDR3 region is CAANGTGRMGPSTDTQYF. Here the CDR3 DNA reads TGTGCCGCCAACGGGACAGGGAGAATGGGCCCTAGCACAGATACGCAGTATTTT.

CDR3 in DNA: TGCAGCGTTGTCTTGGAGACCCAGTACTTC. The encoded protein is CSVVLETQYF. The chain carries TRBV29-1 and TRBJ2-5; D remains unclear. Trimming removed 4 bases at V and 5 bases at J, with 5 bases between. Germline CDR1 reads SQVTM; CDR2 reads ANQGSEA. The CDR3 consists of 10 residues.

The chain recombines TRBV14 with TRBJ2-7, with D hard to call. V gave up 3 bases and J gave up 3 bases, with 9 bases separating them. Germline values: CDR1 SGHDN, CDR2 FVKESK. The CDR3 has 13 residues. This CDR3 is CASSHSGGYEQYF. CDR3 DNA: TGTGCCAGCAGCCACTCTGGCGGCTACGAGCAGTACTTC.

The rearrangement links TRBV11-2 to TRBJ2-3; tentatively, D is TRBD2 (6 bases). Trimming stripped 1 base from V and 3 bases from J, with 11 bases between. Germline V gene lookup returns CDR1 SGHAT and CDR2 FQNNGV. The CDR3 is 15 amino acids. The CDR3 region is CASSLGVRGTDTQYF. In DNA form, the CDR3 reads TGTGCCAGCAGCTTAGGAGTCCGGGGGACAGATACGCAGTATTTT.